This T cell receptor beta chain originates from a study of response to subunit inactivated influenza vaccine. Notes on the study in general: After each seasonal influenza vaccination, few new T cells are recruited, the authors suggested.

TCRdb re-analysed the RT-PCR reads in MiXCR, keeping a single row per CDR3 protein. In the table there are under 550,000 distinct CDR3 sequences, approximately 7.1% of which are singletons. With regard to this clonotype: The antigen is undetermined.

The material sequenced was PBMCs from blood, taken approximately 25 months after vaccination. This sequence originates from a man between 50 and 69 years old who received an inactivated influenza vaccine.

Here the CDR3 reads CASSLALGSGANVLTF. DNA of the CDR3: TGTGCCAGCAGTTTAGCGCTGGGGTCTGGGGCCAACGTCCTGACTTTC. V gene TRBV12-3 or TRBV12-4 combines with J gene TRBJ2-6, with unresolved D. Trimming pared 0 bases from V and 1 base from J, leaving 7 bases between. The CDR3 spans 16 residues.